The clone carrying this TCR beta chain has only a few counts. Its antigen is not identified. Sequencing was performed with immunoSEQ multiplex PCR; in TCRdb, only in-frame clones are kept and a portion is missing. The sample yields just under 65,000 clones, around nine tenths seen once. The entry originates in a study of graft-versus-host responses after intestinal transplantation. Study-level results: Among circulating GvH clones, peak levels were associated with early post-transplant declines in HvG clones.

The CDR3 is 13 amino acids. The germline gives CDR1 SGHAT, CDR2 FQDESV (reference sequence). V was shortened by 4 bases and J by 5 bases, with 11 bases between the two germline ends. The TCR sequence derives from a human donor who was the organ donor for an intestinal transplant. The V call is TRBV11-1, the J call TRBJ2-5; D is perhaps TRBD2 (6 bases). The sample consisted of unstimulated CD8+ T cells sorted from spleen or lymph node cells, taken before transplant. The CDR3: CASSSWAGETQYF. For the CDR3, the DNA is TGTGCCAGCAGCTCTTGGGCGGGGGAGACCCAGTACTTC.